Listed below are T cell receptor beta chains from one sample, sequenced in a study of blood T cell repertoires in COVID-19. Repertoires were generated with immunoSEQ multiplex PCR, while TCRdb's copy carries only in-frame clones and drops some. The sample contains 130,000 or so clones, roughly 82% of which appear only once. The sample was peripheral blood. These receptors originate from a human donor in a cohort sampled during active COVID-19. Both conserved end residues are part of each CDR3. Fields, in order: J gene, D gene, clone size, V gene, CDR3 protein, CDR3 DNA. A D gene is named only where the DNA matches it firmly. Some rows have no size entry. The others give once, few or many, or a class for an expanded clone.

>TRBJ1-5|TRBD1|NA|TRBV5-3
CARSPGTGGIQRDQPQHF
TGTGCCAGAAGCCCAGGGACAGGGGGGATCCAGCGGGATCAGCCCCAGCATTTT
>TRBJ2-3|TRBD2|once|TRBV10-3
CAISERGQGTSGGAARDTQYF
TGTGCCATCAGTGAGCGAGGACAGGGGACTAGCGGGGGGGCCGCACGCGATACGCAGTATTTT
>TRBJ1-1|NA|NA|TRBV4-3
CASSQDTAGGTEAFF
TGCGCCAGCAGCCAAGATACGGCAGGAGGTACTGAAGCTTTCTTT
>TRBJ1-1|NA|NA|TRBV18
CASSRRYDPGVTEAFF
TGTGCCAGCTCACGCCGGTATGATCCGGGGGTCACTGAAGCTTTCTTT
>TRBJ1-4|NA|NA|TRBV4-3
CASSVYPQGGGYATNEKLFF
TGCGCCAGCAGCGTCTATCCACAGGGTGGGGGCTATGCAACTAATGAAAAACTGTTTTTT
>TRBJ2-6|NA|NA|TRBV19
CASSNPGTFSGANVLTF
TGTGCCAGTAGTAACCCGGGGACTTTCTCTGGGGCCAACGTCCTGACTTTC
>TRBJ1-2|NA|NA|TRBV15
CATSRPTGDGYTF
TGTGCCACCAGCAGACCAACAGGAGACGGCTACACCTTC
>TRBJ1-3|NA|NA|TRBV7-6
CASTTEEAGNTIYF
TGTGCCAGCACCACCGAAGAGGCGGGAAACACCATATATTTT
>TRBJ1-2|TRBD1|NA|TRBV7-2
CASTIQGANYGYTF
TGTGCCAGCACGATACAGGGGGCTAACTATGGCTACACCTTC
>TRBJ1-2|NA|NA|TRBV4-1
CASSQAVVAGVNYGYTF
TGCGCCAGCAGCCAGGCGGTAGTGGCAGGGGTTAACTATGGCTACACCTTC
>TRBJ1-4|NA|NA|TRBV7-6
CASSWGQESNEKLFF
TGTGCCAGCAGCTGGGGGCAGGAGAGTAATGAAAAACTGTTTTTT
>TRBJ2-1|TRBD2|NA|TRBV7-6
CASSGGIAGTYNEQFF
TGTGCCAGCAGCGGGGGGATAGCGGGGACCTACAATGAGCAGTTCTTC
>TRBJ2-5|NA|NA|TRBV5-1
CASSLWPQETQYF
TGCGCCAGCAGCTTGTGGCCCCAAGAGACCCAGTACTTC
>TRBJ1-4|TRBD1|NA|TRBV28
CASSWTGNNEKLFF
TGTGCCAGCAGCTGGACAGGGAATAATGAAAAACTGTTTTTT
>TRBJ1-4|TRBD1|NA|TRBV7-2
CASSLPGTGGEKLFF
TGTGCCAGCAGCTTACCCGGGACAGGAGGGGAAAAACTGTTTTTT
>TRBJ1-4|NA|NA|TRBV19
CASSYPGQRNGRNEKLFF
TGTGCCAGTAGTTACCCCGGACAGCGGAACGGACGAAATGAAAAACTGTTTTTT
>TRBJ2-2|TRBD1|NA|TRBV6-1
CASSEQGVGTGELFF
TGTGCCAGCAGTGAACAGGGGGTCGGCACCGGGGAGCTGTTTTTT
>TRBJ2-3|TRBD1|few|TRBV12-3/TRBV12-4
CASSRDRGQEQYF
TGTGCCAGCAGCCGCGACAGGGGGCAGGAGCAGTATTTT
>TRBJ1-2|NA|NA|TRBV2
CASRQTRVGNYGYTF
TGTGCCAGCAGGCAGACCAGGGTTGGTAACTATGGCTACACCTTC
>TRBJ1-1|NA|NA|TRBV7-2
CASSLLGANTEAFF
TGTGCCAGCAGCTTATTGGGGGCGAACACTGAAGCTTTCTTT
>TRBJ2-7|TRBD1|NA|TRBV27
CASSYGTGRPVSEQYF
TGTGCCAGCAGTTACGGGACAGGGCGTCCTGTATCCGAGCAGTACTTC
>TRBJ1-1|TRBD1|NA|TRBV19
CASSQDRDTEAFF
TGTGCCAGTAGTCAGGACAGGGACACTGAAGCTTTCTTT
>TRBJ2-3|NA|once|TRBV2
CASKAGWADTQYF
TGTGCCAGCAAGGCGGGGTGGGCAGATACGCAGTATTTT
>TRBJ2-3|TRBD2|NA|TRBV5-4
CASSFLSGGAMTDTQYF
TGTGCCAGCAGCTTTCTCTCCGGGGGGGCTATGACAGATACGCAGTATTTT
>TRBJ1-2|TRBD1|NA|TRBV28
CASSSTGGYGYTF
TGTGCCAGCAGCTCGACAGGGGGCTATGGCTACACCTTC
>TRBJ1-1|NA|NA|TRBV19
CASRATGRVNTEAFF
TGTGCCAGTCGGGCGACGGGGAGGGTGAACACTGAAGCTTTCTTT
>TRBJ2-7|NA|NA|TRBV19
CASSIGLAGHSYEQYF
TGTGCCAGTAGTATCGGTCTCGCGGGCCACTCCTACGAGCAGTACTTC
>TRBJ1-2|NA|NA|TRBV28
CASSLISNYGYTF
TGTGCCAGCAGTTTAATCTCTAACTATGGCTACACCTTC
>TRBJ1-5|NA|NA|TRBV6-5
CASSYSRGGGNQPQHF
TGTGCCAGCAGTTACTCAAGGGGAGGAGGCAATCAGCCCCAGCATTTT
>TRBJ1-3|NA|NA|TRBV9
CASSGAGAGNTIYF
TGTGCCAGCAGCGGGGCAGGTGCTGGAAACACCATATATTTT